The T cell receptor beta chain under discussion was sequenced for a study of cytotoxic CD8 clonotypes in ibrutinib-treated CLL. Study-wide points: Sustained-remission and progressing patients diverged in sampling times.

Clones were read by immunoSEQ multiplex PCR, and TCRdb kept only the in-frame ones, dropping some. Counted here are roughly 23,000 clones, under 85% occurring once; the ten biggest clones make up roughly 8.1%. With regard to this clone: Its antigen remains unknown. Germline is not matched at one junction end, which may reflect a read error.

Cryopreserved PBMCs were the source of about 2 micrograms of genomic DNA, which went to TCR beta libraries. The specimen comprised PBMCs, sampled before ibrutinib treatment. The receptor was isolated from a human donor with chronic lymphocytic leukemia.

CDR3 protein: CANSGGSQETQYF. The CDR3, as DNA: TGTGCCAACAGTGGGGGGTCGCAAGAGACCCAGTACTTC. This chain uses TRBV6-1 with TRBJ2-5; D possibly corresponds to TRBD2 (6 bases). The CDR3 totals 13 residues. Per the germline V gene, CDR1 is MNHNS and CDR2 is SASEGT.